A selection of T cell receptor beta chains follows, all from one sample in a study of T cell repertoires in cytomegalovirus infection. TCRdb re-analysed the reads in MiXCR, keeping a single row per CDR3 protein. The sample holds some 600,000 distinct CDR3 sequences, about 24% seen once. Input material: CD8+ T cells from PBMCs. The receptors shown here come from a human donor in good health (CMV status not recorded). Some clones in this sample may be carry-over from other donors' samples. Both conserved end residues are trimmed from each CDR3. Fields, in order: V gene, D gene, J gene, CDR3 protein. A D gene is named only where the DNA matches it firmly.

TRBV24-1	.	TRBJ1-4	ATSEGRWRDNEKLF
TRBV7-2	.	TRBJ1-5	ASSFFDGNQPQH
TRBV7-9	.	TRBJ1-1	ASSLPTGMNTEAF
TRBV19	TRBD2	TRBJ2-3	ASSIEKLAGETDTQY
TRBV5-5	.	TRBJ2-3	ASSLGRYGVSTDTQY
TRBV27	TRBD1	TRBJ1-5	ASSTGGDQPQH
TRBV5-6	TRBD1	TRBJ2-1	ASSTGGGNNEQF
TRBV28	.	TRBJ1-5	ASSSPNNQPQH
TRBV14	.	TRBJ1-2	ASSQGSRGGPLVGYT
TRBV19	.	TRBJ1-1	ASMRGGSTEAF
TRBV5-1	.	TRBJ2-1	ASSWRAGGNEQF